The 31 T cell receptor beta chains below were found in one sample sequenced in a study of blood T cell repertoires in COVID-19. The protocol was immunoSEQ multiplex PCR, while the TCRdb copy is restricted to in-frame clones and leaves out a portion. The sample has fewer than 350,000 clones, 70% to 90% seen once. The sample was peripheral blood. These receptors were obtained from a woman in her 30s who had recovered from COVID-19.

The V and J genes are TRBV5-1 and TRBJ2-5, with D possibly TRBD1 on 6 matching bases. Germline CDR1 SGHRS, CDR2 YFSETQ. The V end was cut by 0 bases, the J end by 5 bases, with 14 bases between. The length of the CDR3 is 15 residues. In nucleotides, the CDR3 is TGCGCCAGCAGCTTGGTCGGGCAGGGGCCGGAGACCCAGTACTTC. It codes for CASSLVGQGPETQYF. Full variable domain (missing parts from reference TRBV5-1 and TRBJ2-5): KAGVTQTPRYLIKTRGQQVTLSCSPISGHRSVSWYQQTPGQGLQFLFEYFSETQRNKGNFPGRFSGRQFSNSRSEMNVSTLELGDSALYLCASSLVGQGPETQYFGPGTRLLVL.

The J gene is TRBJ1-2, the V gene TRBV4-1; TRBD1 might be the D (5 bases). The CDR3 consists of 15 residues. From germline, CDR1 is MGHRA and CDR2 YSYEKL. V was trimmed by 0 bases and J by 4 bases, leaving 12 bases between them. This chain's CDR3 is CASSQDPRGSYGYTF. CDR3 DNA sequence: TGCGCCAGCAGCCAAGATCCGCGGGGGTCCTATGGCTACACCTTC.

This chain uses TRBV28 with TRBJ1-6, with 7 nucleotides matching TRBD1. Germline values: CDR1 MDHEN, CDR2 SYDVKM. J lost 9 bases, V lost 2 bases, and 4 bases had no gene match. The CDR3 extends over 14 amino acids. Here the CDR3 DNA reads TGTGCCAGCAGTTTAGGGACAGTTTTTTCACCCCTCCACTTT. Translated, it gives CASSLGTVFSPLHF.

V usage is TRBV28 and J usage is TRBJ1-2; perhaps TRBD1 as D (6 bases). Trimming pared 5 bases from V and 2 bases from J, leaving 12 bases between. The CDR3 length is 14 residues. Germline lookup yields CDR1 MDHEN and CDR2 SYDVKM. CDR3 nucleotide sequence: TGTGCCAGCAGTAAACAGGGCGGGAACTATGGCTACACCTTC. Translation gives CASSKQGGNYGYTF.

This clone was observed a few times. The chain combines TRBV7-9 with TRBJ2-2; D unclear. The CDR3 sequence is 14 residues long. The V and J ends lost 1 base and 7 bases respectively, with 10 bases between them. From germline, CDR1 is SEHNR and CDR2 FQNEAQ (reference sequence). CDR3 loop: CASSLVMGDGELFF. Written as DNA, the CDR3 is TGTGCCAGCAGCTTAGTTATGGGCGACGGGGAGCTGTTTTTT.

This clone came up once. The chain combines TRBV7-3 with TRBJ2-1; D not resolved. CDR3 length: 13 amino acids. V lost 2 bases, J lost 3 bases, and 5 bases lay in between. CDR1 is SGHTA and CDR2 is FQGTGA in the germline V gene. CDR3 protein: CASSLAVYNEQFF. CDR3 in DNA: TGTGCCAGCAGCTTAGCGGTCTACAATGAGCAGTTCTTC.

The genes are TRBV29-1 and TRBJ2-5; 10 bases are a match to TRBD2. J was trimmed by 1 base and V by 2 bases; bases with no gene match: 4. The CDR3 runs 15 residues. Germline assignment: CDR1 SQVTM and CDR2 ANQGSEA. The CDR3 reads CSVESQREGQETQYF. CDR3 nucleotide sequence: TGCAGCGTTGAATCCCAGCGGGAGGGCCAAGAGACCCAGTACTTC.

V gene TRBV7-3 combines with J gene TRBJ2-1; 8 nucleotides align to TRBD2. The germline CDR1 and CDR2 sequences are SGHTA and FQGTGA. CDR3 size: 13 residues. Trimming removed 4 bases from V and 8 bases from J; junction bases left unmatched: 4. The CDR3 DNA reads as TGTGCCAGCAGCTACGGGAGGGCCTATGAGCAGTTCTTC. It translates to CASSYGRAYEQFF.

The rearrangement uses TRBV7-6 and TRBJ2-1; D is perhaps TRBD2 (7 bases). Trimming pared 0 bases from V and 6 bases from J, leaving 21 bases between. CDR3 length equals 18 residues. Germline CDR1 is SGHVS and CDR2 is FNYEAQ. The CDR3 reads CASSLAMGAGVFSNEQFF. As DNA, the CDR3 is TGTGCCAGCAGCTTAGCGATGGGGGCGGGAGTATTCTCCAATGAGCAGTTCTTC. The whole variable domain, filled in from reference TRBV7-6 and TRBJ2-1, reads GAGVSQSPRYKVTKRGQDVALRCDPISGHVSLYWYRQALGQGPEFLTYFNYEAQQDKSGLPNDRFSAERPEGSISTLTIQRTEQRDSAMYRCASSLAMGAGVFSNEQFFGPGTRLTVL.

The V gene is TRBV7-2, the J gene TRBJ1-6, with 8 bases aligning to TRBD1. The CDR3 runs to 18 residues. V was clipped by 2 bases and J by 6 bases; unmatched bases: 12. Germline CDR1 is SGHTA and CDR2 is FQGNSA. CDR3: CASSLSGQGLFGNSPLHF. The DNA for the CDR3 is TGTGCCAGCAGCTTATCAGGACAGGGCTTATTCGGTAATTCACCCCTCCACTTT.

The V call is TRBV29-1, the J call TRBJ2-7; D is possibly TRBD1 (5 bases). The CDR3 length is 13 residues. V shed 5 bases and J shed 3 bases, with 14 bases lying between them. The germline gives CDR1 SQVTM, CDR2 ANQGSEA. The CDR3 is CSVLDRTGYEQYF. CDR3 DNA: TGCAGCGTTCTTGACAGAACAGGCTACGAGCAGTACTTC.

A word on this clone: Other DNA sequences in this sample translate to the same CDR3. The V and J genes are TRBV20-1 and TRBJ1-2; D call uncertain. The V and J ends lost 0 bases and 8 bases respectively, with 7 bases between them. The CDR3 consists of 11 residues. CDR1 and CDR2 from the germline V gene are DFQATT and SNEGSKA (reference sequence). The CDR3 bases are TGCAGTGCTAGAGACCTGGAGGGCTACACCTTC. As protein: CSARDLEGYTF.

CDR3 sequence: CASSQGSGQVGQPQHF. CDR3 DNA: TGTGCCAGCAGCCAAGGGTCGGGACAGGTCGGACAGCCCCAGCATTTT. V and J are TRBV3-1 (or the pseudogene TRBV3-2) and TRBJ1-5; 8 bases are a match to TRBD1. This CDR3 is built from 16 residues. Losses at the gene ends were 1 base for V and 7 bases for J; bases not matched to a gene: 9. Germline CDR1 and CDR2: LGHDT and YNNKEL (reference sequence).

J is TRBJ2-5 and V is TRBV5-8; TRBD1 matches 7 bases. This CDR3 is built from 15 residues. J was trimmed by 4 bases and V by 2 bases; bases with no gene match: 8. Germline CDR1 reads SGHTS; CDR2 reads YDEGEE. Written as DNA, the CDR3 is TGTGCCAGCAGCTTACCGGGACAGCTAACAGAGACCCAGTACTTC. It is translated as CASSLPGQLTETQYF.

The V gene is TRBV28, the J gene TRBJ1-1; 7 bases map to TRBD1. The length of the CDR3 is 15 residues. Germline CDR1 is MDHEN and CDR2 is SYDVKM. The V gene end was trimmed by 2 bases and the J gene end by 2 bases; junction bases not matched to a gene: 5. The CDR3 sequence: CASSLPQGLNTEAFF. Written as DNA, the CDR3 is TGTGCCAGCAGTTTACCACAGGGGCTTAACACTGAAGCTTTCTTT.

This clone was found a few times. The sample holds other DNA sequences that translate to the same CDR3. The chain is built from TRBV7-9 and TRBJ1-5; D is possibly TRBD1 (5 bases). Looked up from germline, CDR1 is SEHNR and CDR2 is FQNEAQ (reference sequence). CDR3 length: 14 amino acids. With 1 base removed from V and 4 bases from J, the gap between germline ends came to 8 bases. CDR3 sequence reads: CASSLGSGNQPQHF. The CDR3 bases are TGTGCCAGCAGCTTAGGTTCAGGGAATCAGCCCCAGCATTTT.

This clone was seen only once. The V gene is TRBV5-1, the J gene TRBJ1-2; D may be TRBD1 (6 bases). The germline V gene encodes CDR1 SGHRS and CDR2 YFSETQ. This CDR3 spans 14 amino acids. Trimming removed 2 bases at V and 3 bases at J, with 11 bases between. The CDR3, as DNA: TGCGCCAGCAGCTTCATGGGGGCGGACTATGGCTACACCTTC. Translating it yields CASSFMGADYGYTF.

This clone turned up a few times. The chain joins TRBV6-1 to TRBJ2-7; TRBD1 matches at 7 bases. The germline gives CDR1 MNHNS, CDR2 SASEGT. J lost 3 bases, V lost 1 base, and 9 bases had no gene match. This CDR3 comprises 16 residues. The CDR3: CASSEGATGIFYEQYF. The CDR3, as DNA: TGTGCCAGCAGTGAAGGGGCGACAGGGATCTTCTACGAGCAGTACTTC.

The chain carries TRBV28 and TRBJ2-1; 8 nucleotides line up with TRBD2. The length of the CDR3 is 15 residues. Germline CDR1 reads MDHEN; CDR2 reads SYDVKM. V dropped 7 bases and J dropped 6; count of bases not matched to a gene: 11. CDR3 DNA sequence: TGTGCCAGCACCGCTAGCGGGCTTATAGGCAATGAGCAGTTCTTC. Protein sequence: CASTASGLIGNEQFF.

Of note for this clone: The same CDR3 arises from other DNA sequences in this sample as well. The rearrangement links TRBV12-3 or TRBV12-4 to TRBJ2-2, with D unresolved. V lost 6 bases, J lost 5 bases, and 4 bases lay in between. CDR3 length: 11 residues. CDR3 in amino acids: CASSYTGELFF. DNA for the CDR3: TGTGCCAGCAGCTATACCGGGGAGCTGTTTTTT.

The J gene is TRBJ1-1, the V gene TRBV10-3, with D maybe TRBD1 (5 bases). The CDR3 loop spans 13 amino acids. With 3 bases removed from V and 2 bases from J, the gap between germline ends came to 7 bases. Germline V gene data show CDR1 as ENHRY and CDR2 as SYGVKD. The CDR3 loop reads CAISEQDNTEAFF. In nucleotides, the CDR3 is TGTGCCATCAGTGAACAGGATAACACTGAAGCTTTCTTT.

This clone was recorded a few times. Distinct nucleotide sequences in the sample also encode this CDR3. The chain recombines TRBV19 with TRBJ1-5; no reliable D call. Trimming removed 7 bases at V and 0 bases at J, with 13 bases between. The CDR3 is 15 amino acids. Germline CDR1 reads LNHDA; CDR2 reads SQIVND (reference sequence). CDR3 sequence: CASITDKYSNQPQHF. In DNA, the CDR3 is TGTGCCAGTATCACAGACAAATATAGCAATCAGCCCCAGCATTTT.

The chain carries TRBV27 and TRBJ2-1; the D gene is possibly TRBD1 (6 bases). CDR1 and CDR2 from the germline V gene are MNHEY and SMNVEV (reference sequence). Trimming left V 5 bases short and J 7 bases short, with 21 bases between. The CDR3 extends over 16 amino acids. The CDR3 region has the DNA TGTGCCAGCAGTCGGACACAGGGCGGGTCATTAAATGAGCAGTTCTTC. Its translation is CASSRTQGGSLNEQFF.

This rearrangement joins TRBV3-1 (or the pseudogene TRBV3-2) to TRBJ1-4, with 11 positions matching TRBD1. This CDR3 contains 16 residues. The ends lost 6 bases at V and 8 bases at J; junction bases unmatched: 11. Germline V lookup: CDR1 LGHDT, CDR2 YNNKEL (reference sequence). Here the CDR3 reads CASSRGTGGFKEKLFF. As DNA, the CDR3 is TGTGCCAGCAGTCGAGGGACAGGGGGTTTTAAGGAAAAACTGTTTTTT.

The chain carries TRBV28 and TRBJ1-2; TRBD1 matches at 8 bases. V lost 3 bases and J lost 5; bases outside the gene matches: 8. The CDR3 contains 15 residues. CDR1 is MDHEN and CDR2 is SYDVKM in the germline V gene. The CDR3 DNA sequence: TGTGCCAGCAGTTTTCAGGGGGCGGGTGCTTATGGCTACACCTTC. It is translated as CASSFQGAGAYGYTF.

CDR3 nucleotide sequence: TGTGCCAGTAGTGATACAGGGCGGTCGCAGGAAAAACTGTTTTTT. This translates into CASSDTGRSQEKLFF. This chain joins TRBV19 and TRBJ1-4, with D possibly TRBD1 on 6 matching bases. V lost 5 bases to trimming and J lost 8 bases, with 18 bases between them. The CDR3 is made up of 15 amino acids. CDR1 and CDR2 from the germline V gene are LNHDA and SQIVND (reference sequence).

The V and J genes are TRBV30 and TRBJ1-6; tentatively, D is TRBD1 (6 bases). CDR3 length: 13 amino acids. The V gene's germline CDR1 is GTSNPN and CDR2 SVGIG (reference sequence). V was clipped by 4 bases and J by 9 bases, with 13 bases between them. The DNA for the CDR3 is TGTGCCTGGATTGGGCAGGGGCTTTCACCCCTCCACTTT. Amino acids: CAWIGQGLSPLHF.

This chain joins TRBV10-2 and TRBJ1-1, with 8 bases aligning to TRBD1. Germline lookup yields CDR1 WSHSY and CDR2 SAAADI. This CDR3 region has 15 residues. J was trimmed by 1 base and V by 8 bases; bases with no gene match: 9. The CDR3 DNA reads as TGCGCCAGCGTTGACAGGGGAGGAAGGAACACTGAAGCTTTCTTT. Translation gives CASVDRGGRNTEAFF.

The chain joins TRBV9 to TRBJ2-3; D is unclear. CDR3 length: 15 residues. Germline V lookup: CDR1 SGDLS, CDR2 YYNGEE. Trimming shortened V by 2 bases and J by 0 bases, and 10 bases separated the two germline ends. Written as DNA, the CDR3 is TGTGCCAGCAGCGTGGGCGAAGCTAGCACAGATACGCAGTATTTT. As protein: CASSVGEASTDTQYF.

The V call is TRBV10-3, the J call TRBJ2-7; 9 bases match TRBD1. V was clipped by 6 bases and J by 5 bases; unmatched bases: 8. Germline lookup yields CDR1 ENHRY and CDR2 SYGVKD. The CDR3 contains 14 residues. CDR3 sequence: CAISPGTGIHEQYF. Written as DNA, the CDR3 is TGTGCCATCAGCCCCGGGACAGGGATCCACGAGCAGTACTTC.

The chain is built from TRBV6-5 and TRBJ2-7, with D perhaps TRBD1 (6 bases). Germline assignment: CDR1 MNHEY and CDR2 SVGAGI. The germline V and J ends were trimmed by 0 bases and 4 bases, with 10 bases remaining between them. The CDR3 is 14 amino acids. CDR3 in DNA: TGTGCCAGCAGTTACTCCAGGGGCACTTACGAGCAGTACTTC. Translation gives CASSYSRGTYEQYF.